This T cell receptor (beta chain) derives from a study of shared clonotypes between healthy human individuals. The CDR3 length is 15 residues. J was trimmed by 3 bases and V by 4 bases; bases with no gene match: 7. Germline V gene lookup returns CDR1 SGDLS and CDR2 YYNGEE. Study results and limitations: Sampling used blood alone; tissue repertoires probably differ.

A note on this clone: Its antigen is currently unknown.

Assay: immunoSEQ multiplex PCR; the TCRdb copy retains only in-frame clones and omits some. The sample consists of 2.3 million or so clones, over 85% of them appearing once. The chain uses TRBV9 and TRBJ1-2, with 9 bases matching TRBD1. The sequenced sample was naive CD4+ T cells from PBMCs. Subset here: CD45RA+ positively selected. The TCR comes from a young man in good health. Some clones in this sample may be carry-over from other donors' samples. The CDR3 reads CASSTRDRVYYGYTF. The CDR3 bases are TGTGCCAGCAGCACCCGGGACAGGGTGTACTATGGCTACACCTTC.